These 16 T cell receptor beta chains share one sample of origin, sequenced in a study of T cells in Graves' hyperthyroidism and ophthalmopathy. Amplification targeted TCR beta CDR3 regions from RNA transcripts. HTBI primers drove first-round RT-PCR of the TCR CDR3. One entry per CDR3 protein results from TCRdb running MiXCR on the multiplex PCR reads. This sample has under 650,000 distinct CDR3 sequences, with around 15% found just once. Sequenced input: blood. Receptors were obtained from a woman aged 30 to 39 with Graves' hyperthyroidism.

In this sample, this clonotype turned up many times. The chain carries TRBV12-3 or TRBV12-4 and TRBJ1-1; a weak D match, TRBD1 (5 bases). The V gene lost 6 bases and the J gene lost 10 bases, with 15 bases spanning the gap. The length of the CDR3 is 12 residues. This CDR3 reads CASRTGVLRAFF. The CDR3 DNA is TGTGCCAGCAGAACAGGAGTCTTAAGAGCTTTCTTT.

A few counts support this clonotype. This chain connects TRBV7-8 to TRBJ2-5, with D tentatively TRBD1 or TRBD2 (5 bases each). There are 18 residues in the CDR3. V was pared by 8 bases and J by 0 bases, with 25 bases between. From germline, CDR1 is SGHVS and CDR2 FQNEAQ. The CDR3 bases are TGTGCCAGCTCCTCTTGGGGGTCCGGGTTGAAGTACCAAGAGACCCAGTACTTC. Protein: CASSSWGSGLKYQETQYF. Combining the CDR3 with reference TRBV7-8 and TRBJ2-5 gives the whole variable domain GAGVSQSPRYKVAKRGQDVALRCDPISGHVSLFWYQQALGQGPEFLTYFQNEAQLDKSGLPSDRFFAERPEGSVSTLKIQRTQQEDSAVYLCASSSWGSGLKYQETQYFGPGTRLLVL.

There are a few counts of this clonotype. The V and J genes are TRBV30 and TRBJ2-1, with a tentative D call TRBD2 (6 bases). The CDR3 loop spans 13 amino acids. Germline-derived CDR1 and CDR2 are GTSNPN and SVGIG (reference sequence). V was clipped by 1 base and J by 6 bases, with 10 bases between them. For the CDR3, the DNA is TGTGCCTGGAGTGCGAACGGGGGCAATGAGCAGTTCTTC. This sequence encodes CAWSANGGNEQFF.

The CDR3 DNA sequence: TGCAGCGTTGCGTGGACAGGGACGAACACCGGGGAGCTGTTTTTT. This codes for CSVAWTGTNTGELFF. The chain joins TRBV29-1 to TRBJ2-2; 8 bases fit TRBD1. The junction had 4 bases not matched to a gene; V was cut back by 4 bases and J by 0 bases. The CDR3 is 15 amino acids. Germline CDR1 and CDR2: SQVTM and ANQGSEA.

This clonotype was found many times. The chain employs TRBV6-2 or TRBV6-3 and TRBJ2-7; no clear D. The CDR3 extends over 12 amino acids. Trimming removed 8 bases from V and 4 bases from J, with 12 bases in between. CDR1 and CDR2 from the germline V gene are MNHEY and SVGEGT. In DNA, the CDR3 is TGTGCCAGCTCCAGACAAACTTACGAGCAGTACTTC. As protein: CASSRQTYEQYF.

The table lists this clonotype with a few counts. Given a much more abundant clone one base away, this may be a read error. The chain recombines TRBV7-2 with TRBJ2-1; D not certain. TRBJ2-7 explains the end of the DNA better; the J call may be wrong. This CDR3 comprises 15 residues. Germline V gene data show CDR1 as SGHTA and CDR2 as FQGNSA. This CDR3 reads CASSSTARVYNEQYF. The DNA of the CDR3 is TGTGCCAGCAGTTCCACGGCGAGAGTATACAATGAGCAGTACTTC.

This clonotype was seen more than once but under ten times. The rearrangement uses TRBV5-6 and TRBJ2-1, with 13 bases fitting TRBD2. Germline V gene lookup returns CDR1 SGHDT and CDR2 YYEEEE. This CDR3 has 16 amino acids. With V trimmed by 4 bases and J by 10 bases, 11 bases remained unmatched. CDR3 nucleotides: TGTGCCAGCAGCACCGCCGGGACTAGCGGGACCAGGGAGCAGTTCTTC. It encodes CASSTAGTSGTREQFF.

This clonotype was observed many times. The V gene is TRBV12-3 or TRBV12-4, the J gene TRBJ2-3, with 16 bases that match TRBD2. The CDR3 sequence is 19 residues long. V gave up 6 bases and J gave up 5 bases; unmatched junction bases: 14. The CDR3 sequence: CASSSDPGLAGGLIDTQYF. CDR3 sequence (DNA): TGTGCCAGCAGCTCCGACCCGGGACTAGCGGGAGGGCTAATAGATACGCAGTATTTT.

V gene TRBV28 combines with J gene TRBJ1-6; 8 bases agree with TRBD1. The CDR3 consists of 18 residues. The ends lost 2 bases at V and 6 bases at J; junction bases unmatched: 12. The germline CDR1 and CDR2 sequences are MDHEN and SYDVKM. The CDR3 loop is CASSLEAGGDSINSPLHF. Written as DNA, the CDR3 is TGTGCCAGCAGTTTAGAGGCAGGGGGCGATTCGATTAATTCACCCCTCCACTTT.

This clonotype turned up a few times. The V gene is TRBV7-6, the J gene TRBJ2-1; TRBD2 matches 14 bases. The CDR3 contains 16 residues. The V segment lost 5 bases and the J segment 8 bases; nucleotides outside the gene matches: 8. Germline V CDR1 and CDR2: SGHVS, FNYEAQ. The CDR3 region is CASSLTGLAGGDEQFF. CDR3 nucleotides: TGTGCCAGCAGCCTAACCGGACTAGCGGGAGGAGATGAGCAGTTCTTC.

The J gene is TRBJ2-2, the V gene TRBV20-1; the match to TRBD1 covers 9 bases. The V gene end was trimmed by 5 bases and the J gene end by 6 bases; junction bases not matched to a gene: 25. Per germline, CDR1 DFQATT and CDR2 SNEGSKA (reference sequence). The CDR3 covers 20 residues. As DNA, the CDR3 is TGCAGTGCTTCTGAGTATGACCGGGACAGGGTGTGGGCTTTGTCCGGGGAGCTGTTTTTT. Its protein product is CSASEYDRDRVWALSGELFF.

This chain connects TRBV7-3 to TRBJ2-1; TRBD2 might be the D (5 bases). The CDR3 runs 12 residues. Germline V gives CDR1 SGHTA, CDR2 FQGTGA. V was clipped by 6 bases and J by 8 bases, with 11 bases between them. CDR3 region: CASSRGLYEQFF. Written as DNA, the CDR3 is TGTGCCAGCAGTCGAGGACTCTATGAGCAGTTCTTC.

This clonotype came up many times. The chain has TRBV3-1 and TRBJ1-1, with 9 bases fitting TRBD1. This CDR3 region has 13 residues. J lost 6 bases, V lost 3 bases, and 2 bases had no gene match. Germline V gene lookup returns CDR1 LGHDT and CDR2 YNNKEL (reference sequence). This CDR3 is CASSQDRGPEAFF. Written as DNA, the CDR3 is TGTGCCAGCAGCCAGGACAGGGGTCCTGAAGCTTTCTTT.

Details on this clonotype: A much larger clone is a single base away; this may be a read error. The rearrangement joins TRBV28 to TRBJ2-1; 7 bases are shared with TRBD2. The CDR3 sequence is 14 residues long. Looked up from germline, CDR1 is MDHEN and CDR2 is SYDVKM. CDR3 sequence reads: CASTPSGSYSEQFF. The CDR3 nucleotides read TGTGCCAGCACTCCTAGCGGCAGCTACAGTGAGCAGTTCTTC.

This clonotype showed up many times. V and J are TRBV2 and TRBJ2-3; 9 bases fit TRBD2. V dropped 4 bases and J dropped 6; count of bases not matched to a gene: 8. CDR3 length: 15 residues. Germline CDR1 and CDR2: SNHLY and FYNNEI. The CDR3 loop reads CASSAGGRAADTQYF. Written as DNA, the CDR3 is TGTGCCAGCAGTGCCGGCGGGAGGGCCGCGGATACGCAGTATTTT.

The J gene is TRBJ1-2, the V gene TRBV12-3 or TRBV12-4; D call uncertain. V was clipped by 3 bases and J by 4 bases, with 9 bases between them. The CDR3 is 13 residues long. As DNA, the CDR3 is TGTGCCAGCAGTTTTGAGGGAGGCTATGGCTACACCTTC. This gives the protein CASSFEGGYGYTF.